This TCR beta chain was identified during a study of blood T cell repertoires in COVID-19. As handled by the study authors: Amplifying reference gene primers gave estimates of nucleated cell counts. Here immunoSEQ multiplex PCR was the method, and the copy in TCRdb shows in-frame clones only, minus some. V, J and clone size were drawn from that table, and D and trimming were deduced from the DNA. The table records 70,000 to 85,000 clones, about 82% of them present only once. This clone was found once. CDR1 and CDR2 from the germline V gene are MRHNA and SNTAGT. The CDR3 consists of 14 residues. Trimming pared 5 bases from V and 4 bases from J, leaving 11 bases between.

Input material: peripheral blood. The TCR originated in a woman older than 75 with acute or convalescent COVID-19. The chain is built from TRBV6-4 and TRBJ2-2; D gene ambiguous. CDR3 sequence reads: CASSILPGTGELFF. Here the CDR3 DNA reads TGTGCCAGCAGTATACTCCCCGGCACCGGGGAGCTGTTTTTT.